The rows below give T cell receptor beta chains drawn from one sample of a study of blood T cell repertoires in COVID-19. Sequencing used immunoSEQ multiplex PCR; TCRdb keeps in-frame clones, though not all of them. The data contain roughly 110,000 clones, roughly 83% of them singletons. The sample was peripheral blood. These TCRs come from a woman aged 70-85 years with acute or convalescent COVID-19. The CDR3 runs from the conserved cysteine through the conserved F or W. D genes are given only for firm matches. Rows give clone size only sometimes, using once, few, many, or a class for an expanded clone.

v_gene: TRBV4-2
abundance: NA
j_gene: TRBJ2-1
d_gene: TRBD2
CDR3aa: CASSQELGLAAPYNEQFF
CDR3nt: TGTGCCAGCAGCCAAGAATTGGGACTAGCGGCACCCTACAATGAGCAGTTCTTC

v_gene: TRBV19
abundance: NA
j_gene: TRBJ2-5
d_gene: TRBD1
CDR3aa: CASRTGGRETQYF
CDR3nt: TGTGCCAGCCGGACAGGGGGCAGAGAGACCCAGTACTTC

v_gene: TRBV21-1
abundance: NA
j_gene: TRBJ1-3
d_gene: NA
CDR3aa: CASNYGTACSGNTIYF
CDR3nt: TGTGCCAGCAATTACGGGACAGCCTGCTCTGGAAACACCATATATTTT

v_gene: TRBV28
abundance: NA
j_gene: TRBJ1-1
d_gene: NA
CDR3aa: CASSFSYTEAFF
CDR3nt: TGTGCCAGCAGTTTCTCTTACACTGAAGCTTTCTTT

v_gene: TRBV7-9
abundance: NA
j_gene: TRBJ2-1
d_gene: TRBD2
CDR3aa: CASSRRGLADYNEQFF
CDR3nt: TGTGCCAGCAGCCGCCGGGGACTAGCTGACTACAATGAGCAGTTCTTC

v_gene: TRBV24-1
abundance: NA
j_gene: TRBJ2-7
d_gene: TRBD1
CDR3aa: CATSDSDPQGALSYEQYF
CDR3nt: TGTGCCACCAGTGATTCCGACCCACAGGGGGCGCTATCCTACGAGCAGTACTTC

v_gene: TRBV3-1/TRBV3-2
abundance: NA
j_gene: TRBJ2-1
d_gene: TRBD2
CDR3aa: CASSPRTSGRLGNEQFF
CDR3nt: TGTGCCAGCAGCCCTCGGACTAGCGGGAGATTAGGCAATGAGCAGTTCTTC

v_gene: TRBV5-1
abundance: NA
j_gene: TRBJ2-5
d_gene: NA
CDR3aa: CASSAGAEETQYF
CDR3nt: TGCGCCAGCAGCGCGGGGGCGGAGGAGACCCAGTACTTC

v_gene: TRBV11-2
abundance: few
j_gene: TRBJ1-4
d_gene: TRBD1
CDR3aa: CASSLYRQGTNEKLFF
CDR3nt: TGTGCCAGCAGCTTATACCGACAGGGAACTAATGAAAAACTGTTTTTT

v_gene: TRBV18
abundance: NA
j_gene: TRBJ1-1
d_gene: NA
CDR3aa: CASSLNSGDTEAFF
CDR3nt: TGTGCCAGCTCTCTCAATTCGGGGGACACTGAAGCTTTCTTT

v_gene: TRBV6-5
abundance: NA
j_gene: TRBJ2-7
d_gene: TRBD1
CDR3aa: CASSWGNRGHEQYF
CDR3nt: TGTGCCAGCAGCTGGGGCAACAGGGGGCACGAGCAGTACTTC

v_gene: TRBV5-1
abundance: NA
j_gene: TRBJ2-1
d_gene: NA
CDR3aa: CASSLRAGSYNEQFF
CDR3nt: TGCGCCAGCAGCTTGAGGGCGGGGTCCTACAATGAGCAGTTCTTC

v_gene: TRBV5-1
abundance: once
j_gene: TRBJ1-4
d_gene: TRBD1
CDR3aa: CASSPGQGDEKLFF
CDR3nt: TGCGCCAGCAGTCCAGGACAGGGTGATGAAAAACTGTTTTTT

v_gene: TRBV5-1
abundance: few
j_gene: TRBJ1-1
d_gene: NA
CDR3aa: CASSWTANTEAFF
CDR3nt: TGCGCCAGCAGCTGGACAGCTAACACTGAAGCTTTCTTT

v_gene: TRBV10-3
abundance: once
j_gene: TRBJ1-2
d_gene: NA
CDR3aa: CAISQQGDYGYTF
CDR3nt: TGTGCCATCAGTCAACAGGGAGACTATGGCTACACCTTC

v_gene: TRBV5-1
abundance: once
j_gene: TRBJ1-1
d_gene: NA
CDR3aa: CASSLGSAANTEAFF
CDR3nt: TGCGCCAGCAGCTTGGGTTCCGCGGCGAACACTGAAGCTTTCTTT

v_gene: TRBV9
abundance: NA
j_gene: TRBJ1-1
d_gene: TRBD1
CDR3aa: CASSRQGEGTEAFF
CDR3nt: TGTGCCAGCAGCAGACAGGGGGAGGGCACTGAAGCTTTCTTT

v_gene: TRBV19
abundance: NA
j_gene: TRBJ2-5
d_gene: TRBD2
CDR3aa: CASSGGLARETQYF
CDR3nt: TGTGCCAGTAGTGGAGGACTAGCGCGAGAGACCCAGTACTTC

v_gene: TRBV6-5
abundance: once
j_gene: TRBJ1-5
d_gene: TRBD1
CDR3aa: CASRGTGANQPQHF
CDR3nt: TGTGCCAGCAGGGGGACAGGGGCCAATCAGCCCCAGCATTTT

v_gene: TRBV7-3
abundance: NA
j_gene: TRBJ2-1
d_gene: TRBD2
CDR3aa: CASSFLTLAGGNREQFF
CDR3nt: TGTGCCAGCAGCTTCCTAACACTAGCGGGGGGAAACAGGGAGCAGTTCTTC

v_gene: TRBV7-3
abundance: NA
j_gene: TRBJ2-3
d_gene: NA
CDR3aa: CASSLGLSKDTQYF
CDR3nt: TGTGCCAGCAGCCTAGGCCTATCTAAAGATACGCAGTATTTT

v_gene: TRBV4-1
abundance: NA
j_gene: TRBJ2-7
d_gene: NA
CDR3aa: CASSQRGYDEQYF
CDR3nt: TGCGCCAGCAGCCAGCGGGGTTACGACGAGCAGTACTTC

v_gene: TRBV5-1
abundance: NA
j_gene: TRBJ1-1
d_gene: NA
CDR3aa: CASSPLFDSLMNTEAFF
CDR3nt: TGCGCCAGCAGCCCCCTATTCGACAGTCTCATGAACACTGAAGCTTTCTTT